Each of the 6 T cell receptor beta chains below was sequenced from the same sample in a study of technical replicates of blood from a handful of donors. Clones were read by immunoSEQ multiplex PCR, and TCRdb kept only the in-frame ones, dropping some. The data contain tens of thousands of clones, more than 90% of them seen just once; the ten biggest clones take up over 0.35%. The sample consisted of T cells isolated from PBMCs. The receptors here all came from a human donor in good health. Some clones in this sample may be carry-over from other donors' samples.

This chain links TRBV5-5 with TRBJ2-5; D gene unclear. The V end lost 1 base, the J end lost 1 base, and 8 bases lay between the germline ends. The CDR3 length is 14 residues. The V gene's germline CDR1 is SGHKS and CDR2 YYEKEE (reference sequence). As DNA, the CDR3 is TGTGCCAGCAGCTTGATTACAGTCCAAGAGACCCAGTACTTC. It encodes CASSLITVQETQYF.

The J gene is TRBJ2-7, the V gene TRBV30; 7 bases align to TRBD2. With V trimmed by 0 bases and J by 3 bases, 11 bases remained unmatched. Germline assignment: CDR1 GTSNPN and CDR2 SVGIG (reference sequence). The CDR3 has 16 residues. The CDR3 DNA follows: TGTGCCTGGAGTGTACTGAAATGGACTAGGCTCTACGAGCAGTACTTC. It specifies CAWSVLKWTRLYEQYF.

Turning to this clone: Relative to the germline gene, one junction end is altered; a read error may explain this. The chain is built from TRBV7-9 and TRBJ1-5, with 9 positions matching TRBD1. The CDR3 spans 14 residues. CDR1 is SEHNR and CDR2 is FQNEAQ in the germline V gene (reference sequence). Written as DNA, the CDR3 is TGTGCCAACAGCTCTAGACAGGGGGATCAGCCCCAGCATTTT. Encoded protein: CANSSRQGDQPQHF.

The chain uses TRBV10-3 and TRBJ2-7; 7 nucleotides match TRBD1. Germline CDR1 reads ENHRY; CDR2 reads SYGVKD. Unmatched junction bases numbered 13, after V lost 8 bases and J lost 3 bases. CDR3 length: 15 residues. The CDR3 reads CAIGTVPSEFYEQYF. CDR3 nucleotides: TGTGCCATCGGGACAGTCCCCTCGGAGTTCTACGAGCAGTACTTC.

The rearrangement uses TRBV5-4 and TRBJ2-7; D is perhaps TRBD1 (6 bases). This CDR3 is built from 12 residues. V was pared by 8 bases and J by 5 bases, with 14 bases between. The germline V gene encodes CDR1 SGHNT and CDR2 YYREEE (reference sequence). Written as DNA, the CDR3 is TGTGCCAGTCAGGGGTTGTTAAACGAGCAGTACTTC. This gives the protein CASQGLLNEQYF.

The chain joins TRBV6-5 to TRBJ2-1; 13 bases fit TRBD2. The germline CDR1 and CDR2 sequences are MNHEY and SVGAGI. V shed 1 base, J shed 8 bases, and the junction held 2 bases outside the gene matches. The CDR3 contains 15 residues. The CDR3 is CASSYWTSGSDEQFF. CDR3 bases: TGTGCCAGCAGTTACTGGACTAGCGGGAGTGATGAGCAGTTCTTC.